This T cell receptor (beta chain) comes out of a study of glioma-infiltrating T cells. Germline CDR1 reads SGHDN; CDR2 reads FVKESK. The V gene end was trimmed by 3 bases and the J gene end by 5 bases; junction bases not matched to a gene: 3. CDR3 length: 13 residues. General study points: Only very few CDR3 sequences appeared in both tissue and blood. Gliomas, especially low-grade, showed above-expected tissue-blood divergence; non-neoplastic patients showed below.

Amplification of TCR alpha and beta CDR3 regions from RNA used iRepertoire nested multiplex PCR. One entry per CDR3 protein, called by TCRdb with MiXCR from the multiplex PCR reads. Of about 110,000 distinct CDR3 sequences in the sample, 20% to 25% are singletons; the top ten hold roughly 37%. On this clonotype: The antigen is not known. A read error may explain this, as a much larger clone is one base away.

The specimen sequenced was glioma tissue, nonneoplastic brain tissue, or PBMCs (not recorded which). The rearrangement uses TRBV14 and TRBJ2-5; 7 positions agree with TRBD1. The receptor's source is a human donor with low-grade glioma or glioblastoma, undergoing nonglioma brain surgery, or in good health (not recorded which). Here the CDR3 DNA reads TGTGCCAGCAGCCATCAAGGGGGCGAGACCCAGTACTTC. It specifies CASSHQGGETQYF.